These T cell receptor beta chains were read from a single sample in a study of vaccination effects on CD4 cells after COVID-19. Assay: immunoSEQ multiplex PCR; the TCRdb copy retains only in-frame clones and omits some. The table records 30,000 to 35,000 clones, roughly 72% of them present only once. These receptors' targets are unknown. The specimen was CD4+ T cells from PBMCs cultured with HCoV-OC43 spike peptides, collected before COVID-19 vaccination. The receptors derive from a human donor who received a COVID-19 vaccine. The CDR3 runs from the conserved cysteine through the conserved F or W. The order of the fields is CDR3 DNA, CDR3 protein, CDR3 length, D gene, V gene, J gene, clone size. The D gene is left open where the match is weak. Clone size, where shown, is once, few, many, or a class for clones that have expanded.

CDR3nt: TGTGCCAGCAGCTTAGTGACTAGCGGGAGAGGTAACACCGGGGAGCTGTTTTTT; CDR3aa: CASSLVTSGRGNTGELFF; len: 18; d_gene: TRBD2; v_gene: TRBV7-2; j_gene: TRBJ2-2; abundance: -
CDR3nt: TGCGCCAGCAGCCGCGGACAGGGTTATGGCTACACCTTC; CDR3aa: CASSRGQGYGYTF; len: 13; d_gene: TRBD1; v_gene: TRBV4-3; j_gene: TRBJ1-2; abundance: -
CDR3nt: TGTGCCAGCAGCTTGGACAGCAACGAGCAGTACTTC; CDR3aa: CASSLDSNEQYF; len: 12; d_gene: -; v_gene: TRBV11-2; j_gene: TRBJ2-7; abundance: few
CDR3nt: TGCGCCAGCAGCTTGGCGGCGATGAACACTGAAGCTTTCTTT; CDR3aa: CASSLAAMNTEAFF; len: 14; d_gene: -; v_gene: TRBV5-1; j_gene: TRBJ1-1; abundance: -
CDR3nt: TGTGCCAGCGGGACAGGGTCGGGCAATCAGCCCCAGCATTTT; CDR3aa: CASGTGSGNQPQHF; len: 14; d_gene: TRBD1; v_gene: TRBV3-1/TRBV3-2; j_gene: TRBJ1-5; abundance: -
CDR3nt: TGCAGCGTTGGATCAGGGGTCTGGGAGGGCTACACCTTC; CDR3aa: CSVGSGVWEGYTF; len: 13; d_gene: -; v_gene: TRBV29-1; j_gene: TRBJ1-2; abundance: -
CDR3nt: TGTGCCAGCAGCCGTGGGACAGTAAACACTGAAGCTTTCTTT; CDR3aa: CASSRGTVNTEAFF; len: 14; d_gene: TRBD1; v_gene: TRBV7-2; j_gene: TRBJ1-1; abundance: -
CDR3nt: -; CDR3aa: CASRLVGEGSYTGELFF; len: 17; d_gene: -; v_gene: TRBV12-2; j_gene: TRBJ2-2; abundance: -
CDR3nt: TGTGCCAGCAGCTTAGCCTCGCCCTCGGCGGGAGGAGGCCAAGAGACCCAGTACTTC; CDR3aa: CASSLASPSAGGGQETQYF; len: 19; d_gene: TRBD2; v_gene: TRBV7-2; j_gene: TRBJ2-5; abundance: once
CDR3nt: TGTGCCAGCAGCCTGATATGGTCACGATCCAAGACAGGGGGCTTTGGAAACACCATATATTTT; CDR3aa: CASSLIWSRSKTGGFGNTIYF; len: 21; d_gene: TRBD1; v_gene: TRBV7-8; j_gene: TRBJ1-3; abundance: -
CDR3nt: TGTGCCAGCAGCTTTGTTGCAGGTGAAGCTTTCTTT; CDR3aa: CASSFVAGEAFF; len: 12; d_gene: -; v_gene: TRBV7-9; j_gene: TRBJ1-1; abundance: -
CDR3nt: TGTGCCAGCAGTTACGACGGACTAGCCTTCTACGAGCAGTACTTC; CDR3aa: CASSYDGLAFYEQYF; len: 15; d_gene: TRBD2; v_gene: TRBV6-2/TRBV6-3; j_gene: TRBJ2-7; abundance: -
CDR3nt: TGTGCCAGCAGTGAGGTGGAGAACACTGAAGCTTTCTTT; CDR3aa: CASSEVENTEAFF; len: 13; d_gene: -; v_gene: TRBV2; j_gene: TRBJ1-1; abundance: once
CDR3nt: TGTGCCAGCAGCCTTGAAAGGGCAGCGAACTATGGCTACACCTTC; CDR3aa: CASSLERAANYGYTF; len: 15; d_gene: -; v_gene: TRBV5-4; j_gene: TRBJ1-2; abundance: few
CDR3nt: TGTGCCAGCAGCCAAAGTAGCGAGCAGTACTTC; CDR3aa: CASSQSSEQYF; len: 11; d_gene: -; v_gene: TRBV3-1/TRBV3-2; j_gene: TRBJ2-7; abundance: -
CDR3nt: TGTGCCACCATGGGACTAGCGGACACAGATACGCAGTATTTT; CDR3aa: CATMGLADTDTQYF; len: 14; d_gene: TRBD2; v_gene: TRBV24-1; j_gene: TRBJ2-3; abundance: -
CDR3nt: TGTGCCTGGAGTGTGTTTACACCAGCGTCTGGAAACACCATATATTTT; CDR3aa: CAWSVFTPASGNTIYF; len: 16; d_gene: -; v_gene: TRBV30; j_gene: TRBJ1-3; abundance: -
CDR3nt: TGTGCCAGCAGTTTCCTTGGACAGCCGGGGGGGGGCTACACCTTC; CDR3aa: CASSFLGQPGGGYTF; len: 15; d_gene: -; v_gene: TRBV28; j_gene: TRBJ1-2; abundance: -
CDR3nt: TGTGCCAGCAGCTTTTCCGCGGGCTACACCTTC; CDR3aa: CASSFSAGYTF; len: 11; d_gene: -; v_gene: TRBV7-9; j_gene: TRBJ1-2; abundance: -
CDR3nt: TGCAGCGGGGGACGGACGAATGAAAAACTGTTTTTT; CDR3aa: CSGGRTNEKLFF; len: 12; d_gene: -; v_gene: TRBV29-1; j_gene: TRBJ1-4; abundance: few
CDR3nt: TGTGCCAGCAGCTTATCCCTACTAATTGCTGGAAACACCATATATTTT; CDR3aa: CASSLSLLIAGNTIYF; len: 16; d_gene: -; v_gene: TRBV7-9; j_gene: TRBJ1-3; abundance: -
CDR3nt: TGTGCCAGCAATAATTTCGGGATCACAGATACGCAGTATTTT; CDR3aa: CASNNFGITDTQYF; len: 14; d_gene: -; v_gene: TRBV6-5; j_gene: TRBJ2-3; abundance: -
CDR3nt: TGTGCCAGCAGGTCCCCAGGGTTGGCAAATTCACCCCTCCACTTT; CDR3aa: CASRSPGLANSPLHF; len: 15; d_gene: -; v_gene: TRBV25-1; j_gene: TRBJ1-6; abundance: few
CDR3nt: TGTGCCTGGAGTAGACAGGGGGGTATGAACACTGAAGCTTTCTTT; CDR3aa: CAWSRQGGMNTEAFF; len: 15; d_gene: TRBD1; v_gene: TRBV30; j_gene: TRBJ1-1; abundance: -
CDR3nt: TGCAGCGTTGTAGGGGGCGGGAGTGGTAATGAGCAGTTCTTC; CDR3aa: CSVVGGGSGNEQFF; len: 14; d_gene: -; v_gene: TRBV29-1; j_gene: TRBJ2-1; abundance: few
CDR3nt: TGTGCCAGCAGTGAAACAGGGGCGAACACCGGGGAGCTGTTTTTT; CDR3aa: CASSETGANTGELFF; len: 15; d_gene: TRBD1; v_gene: TRBV28; j_gene: TRBJ2-2; abundance: -
CDR3nt: TGCGCCAGCACGCAACAGAGCGATCGTGGCTACACCTTC; CDR3aa: CASTQQSDRGYTF; len: 13; d_gene: -; v_gene: TRBV5-1; j_gene: TRBJ1-2; abundance: -